The clone carrying this T cell receptor (beta chain) appeared a few times. The data were obtained in a study of CD8 T cells in Susac syndrome. CDR1 SGHKS and CDR2 YYEKEE come from the germline V gene (reference sequence). Trimming took 1 base from V and 4 from J, leaving 11 bases between them. This CDR3 has 14 amino acids. RNA was extracted with the RNeasy kit, and a quantity of about 0.45 to 1 ug was reverse transcribed using random hexamers. TCRdb re-analysed the immunoSEQ multiplex PCR reads in MiXCR, keeping a single row per CDR3 protein. The sample includes a few hundred thousand distinct CDR3 sequences, 80% to 90% seen only once; the top ten take approximately 0.11%.

The rearrangement links TRBV5-5 to TRBJ1-2; no firm D call. This TCR was recovered from a human donor with multiple sclerosis. What was sequenced was CD8+ T cells from PBMCs. The CDR3 nucleotides are TGTGCCAGCAGCTTGAGTGCCCCGGGCTATGGCTACACCTTC. Protein: CASSLSAPGYGYTF.